The rows below give T cell receptor beta chains drawn from one sample of a study of shared clonotypes between healthy human individuals. Libraries were prepared by immunoSEQ multiplex PCR; TCRdb keeps only in-frame clonotypes and omits some of them. The table has some 1 million clones, 70% to 80% seen once. Material for sequencing was memory CD4+ T cells sorted from blood. Source of these receptors: a man between 18 and 35 years old in good health. Both conserved end residues are part of each CDR3.

J: TRBJ2-1; V: TRBV27; CDR3: CASSLSSRLPYNEQFF
J: TRBJ1-2; V: TRBV6-5; CDR3: CASSYRLAGYGYTF
J: TRBJ1-6; V: TRBV7-6; CDR3: CASSLAPRTPSPLHF
J: TRBJ2-7; V: TRBV10-3; CDR3: CAIRALAGEGYEQYF
J: TRBJ1-1; V: TRBV5-3; CDR3: CARSFFGVGNTEAFF
J: TRBJ2-7; V: TRBV30; CDR3: CAWDRGRWDEQYF
J: TRBJ2-7; V: TRBV5-1; CDR3: CASSVDRYYEQYF
J: TRBJ1-3; V: TRBV30; CDR3: CAWSRMDTIYF
J: TRBJ2-3; V: TRBV5-4; CDR3: CASSPRGGRGDTQYF
J: TRBJ2-7; V: TRBV14; CDR3: CASSQSVLAGVYEQYF
J: TRBJ2-3; V: TRBV6-1; CDR3: CASSEMGIAGADTQYF
J: TRBJ2-6; V: TRBV11-2; CDR3: CASSLVRGAGANVLTF
J: TRBJ1-1; V: TRBV18; CDR3: CASSTGTGSTEAFF
J: TRBJ1-1; V: TRBV2; CDR3: CASGAGRNTEAFF
J: TRBJ2-1; V: TRBV18; CDR3: CASSSGTGLNEQFF
J: TRBJ2-5; V: TRBV11-3; CDR3: CASSLGQGAAGETQYF
J: TRBJ1-1; V: TRBV5-1; CDR3: CASSLAGNTEAFF
J: TRBJ1-3; V: TRBV2; CDR3: CARGQGVLAGNTIYF
J: TRBJ1-1; V: TRBV29-1; CDR3: CSVGRGAEAFF
J: TRBJ2-5; V: TRBV2; CDR3: CASSAVTAQETQYF
J: TRBJ2-2; V: TRBV5-1; CDR3: CASSLVGAGELFF
J: TRBJ2-7; V: TRBV7-6; CDR3: CASSGVWAEQYF
J: TRBJ1-2; V: TRBV11-2; CDR3: CASSPQGAYGYTF
J: TRBJ1-1; V: TRBV9; CDR3: CASSEPYGTGSAEAFF
J: TRBJ1-1; V: TRBV5-4; CDR3: CASSLAPQRAFF
J: TRBJ1-5; V: TRBV28; CDR3: CASSFSHGLGALDSPQHF
J: TRBJ2-1; V: TRBV5-1; CDR3: CASSLGPGLAGNEQFF
J: TRBJ1-1; V: TRBV4-3; CDR3: CASSQDFGRAFF
J: TRBJ2-1; V: TRBV28; CDR3: CASSSGTVYNEQFF
J: TRBJ1-2; V: TRBV28; CDR3: CASGQPSGYTF
J: TRBJ2-7; V: TRBV4-2; CDR3: CASSQGGGTDYEQYF
J: TRBJ1-2; V: TRBV30; CDR3: CAWRRENLGGYTF
J: TRBJ2-1; V: TRBV6-4; CDR3: CASSGSGAEILSSYNEQFF
J: TRBJ1-2; V: TRBV5-6; CDR3: CASSLYWLETNYGYTF
J: TRBJ1-3; V: TRBV6-1; CDR3: CASSEGYSGNTIYF
J: TRBJ1-2; V: TRBV6-5; CDR3: CASRITGTVYGYTF
J: TRBJ2-7; V: TRBV5-5; CDR3: CASSPGAGFSYEQYF
J: TRBJ2-7; V: TRBV7-2; CDR3: CASSLLGGRPYEQYF
J: TRBJ1-2; V: TRBV27; CDR3: CASSVPGDRSNYGYTF
J: TRBJ2-2; V: TRBV5-5; CDR3: CASSDSNFPGELFF